The TCR beta chain under discussion was sequenced for a study of patients and donors after allogeneic stem cell transplantation. MiXCR was run by TCRdb on the RT-PCR reads, yielding one entry per CDR3 protein. The sample lists roughly 960,000 distinct CDR3 sequences, over 15% seen once, with about 6% in the top ten. This clonotype occurred a few times. The V and J ends lost 6 bases and 1 base respectively, with 10 bases between them. Germline CDR1 MNHEY, CDR2 SVGEGT. This CDR3 is 15 amino acids long. This receptor was obtained from a human donor who was either an allogeneic HSCT recipient or a stem cell or donor lymphocyte infusion donor (not recorded which). It is not recorded whose cells these are; they may come from a transplant donor. Input material: blood, either unsorted or a sorted T cell fraction (not recorded which). The genes are TRBV6-2 or TRBV6-3 and TRBJ2-6; D might be TRBD2 (6 bases). The CDR3: CASSPGESGANVLTF. CDR3 nucleotide sequence: TGTGCCAGCAGCCCGGGGGAATCTGGGGCCAACGTCCTGACTTTC.